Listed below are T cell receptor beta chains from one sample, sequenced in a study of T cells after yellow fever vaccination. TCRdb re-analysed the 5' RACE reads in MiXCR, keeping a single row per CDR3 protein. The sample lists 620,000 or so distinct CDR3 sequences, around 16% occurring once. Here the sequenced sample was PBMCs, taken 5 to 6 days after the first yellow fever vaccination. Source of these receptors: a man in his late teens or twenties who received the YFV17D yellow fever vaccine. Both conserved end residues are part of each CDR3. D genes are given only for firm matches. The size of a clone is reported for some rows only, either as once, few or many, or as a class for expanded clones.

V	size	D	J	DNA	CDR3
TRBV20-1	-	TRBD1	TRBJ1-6	TGCAGTGCTCGGACAGGGCGTAATTCACCCCTCCACTTT	CSARTGRNSPLHF
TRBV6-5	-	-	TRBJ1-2	TGTGCCAGCAGGCAGACACGGGGCTACACCTTC	CASRQTRGYTF
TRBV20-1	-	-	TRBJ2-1	TGCAGTGCTAGGAAGGACGGCAATGAGCAGTTCTTC	CSARKDGNEQFF
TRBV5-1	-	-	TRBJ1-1	TGCGCCAGCAGGGCTGACCGACAGTCGAACACTGAAGCTTTCTTT	CASRADRQSNTEAFF
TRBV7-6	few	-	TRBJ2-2	TGTGCCAGCAGCTTAGAAGGGAAGAACACCGGGGAGCTGTTTTTT	CASSLEGKNTGELFF
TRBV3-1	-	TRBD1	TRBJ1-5	TGTGCCAGCAGCCTGAGGACAGGGGTCGGGCCCCAGCATTTT	CASSLRTGVGPQHF
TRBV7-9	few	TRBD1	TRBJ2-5	TGTGCCATGCAGGGGGCAGAGACCCAGTACTTC	CAMQGAETQYF
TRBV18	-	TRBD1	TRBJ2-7	TGTGCCAGCACCACAGGGGAGATTTACGAGCAGTACTTC	CASTTGEIYEQYF
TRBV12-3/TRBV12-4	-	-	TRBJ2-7	TGTGCCAGCGGCATCTCCCGGGTCTCCTACGAGCAGTACTTC	CASGISRVSYEQYF
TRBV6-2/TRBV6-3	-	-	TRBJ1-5	TGTGCCAGCAGTTACTCGGGGAGACTATATAGCAATCAGCCCCAGCATTTT	CASSYSGRLYSNQPQHF
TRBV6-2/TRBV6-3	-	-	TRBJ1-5	TGTGCCAGCACTCCCTCGGGCCTGCGGCCCCAGCATTTT	CASTPSGLRPQHF
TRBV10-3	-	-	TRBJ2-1	TGTGCCATCAGTGAGTCACGGGGGAGCTCCTACAATGAGCAGTTCTTC	CAISESRGSSYNEQFF
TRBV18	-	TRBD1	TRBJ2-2	TGTGCCAGCTCACCCGGGACAGGGGCCATCGTCGGGGAGCTGTTTTTT	CASSPGTGAIVGELFF
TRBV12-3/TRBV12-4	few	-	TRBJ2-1	TGTGCCAGCAGTTTAATCAGGCGGGGTCCCTACAATGAGCAGTTCTTC	CASSLIRRGPYNEQFF
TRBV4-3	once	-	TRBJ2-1	TGCGCCAGCAGCCAAGTTGAGGAGGGGGGGCGGCCGTTCTTC	CASSQVEEGGRPFF
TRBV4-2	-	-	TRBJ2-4	TGTGCCAGCAGCCAAGATCGCCAGGTAGCGATCATTCAGTACTTC	CASSQDRQVAIIQYF
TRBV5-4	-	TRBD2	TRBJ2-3	TGTGCCAGCAGCTTCGGACTAGCGAGCACAGATACGCAGTATTTT	CASSFGLASTDTQYF
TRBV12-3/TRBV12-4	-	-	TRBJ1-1	TGTGCCAGCAGTTTACGTTTCATGAACACTGAAGCTTTCTTT	CASSLRFMNTEAFF
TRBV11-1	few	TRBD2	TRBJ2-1	TGTGCCAGCAGGGGGACTAGCGGGGGTCATGAGCAGTTCTTC	CASRGTSGGHEQFF
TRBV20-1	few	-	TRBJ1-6	TGCAGTGCTAGAGGCGGGAGGATCCTGGGTTCACCCCTCCACTTT	CSARGGRILGSPLHF